This TCR beta chain was recovered during a study of T cells after yellow fever vaccination. Study at large: SMART-Seq v4 Ultra Low Input prepared libraries from low-cell fractions. Study observations and caveats: The booster saw the reappearance of most primary-vaccination clones (around 96% CD4, 80% to 90% CD8). Abundant clonotypes from the bulk population could contaminate FACS-sorted repertoires.

MiXCR, applied by TCRdb to the 5' RACE reads, yields one record per CDR3 protein. The data hold roughly 340,000 distinct CDR3 sequences, with 4% observed a single time. Germline V gives CDR1 SEHNR, CDR2 FQNEAQ (reference sequence). After removal of 5 bases from V and 8 bases from J, the junction contained 12 bases not matched to a gene. CDR3 length equals 15 residues. This clonotype came up many times. As yet, its antigen is unknown. This chain joins TRBV7-9 and TRBJ2-3; 8 nucleotides align to TRBD1. The clonotype comes from a man between 18 and 29 years old who received the YFV17D yellow fever vaccine. Sample: PBMCs, taken 5 days after the yellow fever booster vaccination. CDR3 bases: TGTGCCAGCAGCCCGGACAGGGTTGGAGTGGGTACGCAGTATTTT. This sequence encodes CASSPDRVGVGTQYF.